This TCR beta chain was captured in a study of cytomegalovirus exposure and HLA in healthy donors. Both 60 Vbeta primers and 13 Jbeta primers went into the PCR. Only in-frame clones appear in the TCRdb table, and some are missing; sequencing was by immunoSEQ multiplex PCR. The table records 240,000 or so clones, over 70% of them present only once. This receptor was taken from a woman in her fifties or sixties in good health and CMV-seropositive. The sample consisted of PBMCs.

CDR3 residues: CASSLVNYEQYF. CDR3 DNA: TGTGCCAGCAGCTTGGTTAATTACGAGCAGTACTTC. V gene TRBV5-4 combines with J gene TRBJ2-5, with D hard to call. The DNA matches TRBJ2-7 better at its end, which makes the J call doubtful. Germline assignment: CDR1 SGHNT and CDR2 YYREEE (reference sequence). This CDR3 is built from 12 residues.